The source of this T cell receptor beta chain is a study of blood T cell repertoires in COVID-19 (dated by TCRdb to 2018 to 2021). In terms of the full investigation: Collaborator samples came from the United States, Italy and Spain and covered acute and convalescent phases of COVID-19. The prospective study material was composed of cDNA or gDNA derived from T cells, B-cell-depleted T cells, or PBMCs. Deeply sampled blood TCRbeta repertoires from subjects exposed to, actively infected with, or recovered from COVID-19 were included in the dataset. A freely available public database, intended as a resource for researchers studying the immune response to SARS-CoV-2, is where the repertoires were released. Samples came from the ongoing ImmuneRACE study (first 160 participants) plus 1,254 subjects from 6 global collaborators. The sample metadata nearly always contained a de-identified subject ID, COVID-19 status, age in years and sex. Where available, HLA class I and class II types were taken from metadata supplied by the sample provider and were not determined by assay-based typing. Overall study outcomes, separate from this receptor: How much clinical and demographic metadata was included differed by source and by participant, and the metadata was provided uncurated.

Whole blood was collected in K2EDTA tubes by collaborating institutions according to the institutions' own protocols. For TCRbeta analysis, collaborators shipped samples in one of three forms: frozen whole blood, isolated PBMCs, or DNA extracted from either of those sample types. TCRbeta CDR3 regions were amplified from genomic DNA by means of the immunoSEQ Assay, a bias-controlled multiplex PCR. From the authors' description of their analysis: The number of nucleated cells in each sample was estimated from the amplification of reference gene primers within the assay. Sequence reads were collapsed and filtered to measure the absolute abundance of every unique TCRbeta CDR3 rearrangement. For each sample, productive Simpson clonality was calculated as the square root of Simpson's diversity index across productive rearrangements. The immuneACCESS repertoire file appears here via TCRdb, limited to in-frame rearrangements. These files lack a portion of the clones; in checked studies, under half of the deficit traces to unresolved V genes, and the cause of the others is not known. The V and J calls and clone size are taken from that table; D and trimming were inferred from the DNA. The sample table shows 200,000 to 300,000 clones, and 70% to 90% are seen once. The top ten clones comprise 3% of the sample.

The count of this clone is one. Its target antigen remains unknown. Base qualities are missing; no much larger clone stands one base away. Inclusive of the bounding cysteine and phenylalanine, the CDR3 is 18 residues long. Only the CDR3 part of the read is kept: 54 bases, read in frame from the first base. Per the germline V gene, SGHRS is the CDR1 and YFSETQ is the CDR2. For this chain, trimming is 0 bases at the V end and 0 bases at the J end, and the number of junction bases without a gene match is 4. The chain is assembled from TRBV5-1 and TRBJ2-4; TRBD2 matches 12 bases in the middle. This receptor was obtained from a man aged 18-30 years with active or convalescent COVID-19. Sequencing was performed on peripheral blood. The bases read TGCGCCAGCAGCTTGGAGCTAGCGGGAGGGTTAGCCAAAAACATTCAGTACTTC. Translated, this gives CASSLELAGGLAKNIQYF.